In its sample, the clone carrying this TCR beta chain was seen once. Antigen: not known. These data are taken from a study of T cell responses to AZD1222 COVID-19 vaccine. Findings of the study overall: Per reports, nearly half of all spike-specific TCRs target regions that are unmutated in variants. Females outnumbered males among donors, who were mostly white British; clonal diversity was possibly underestimated. The breadth and depth of Spike-specific TCRs increased once two AZD1222 doses had been given.

V gave up 4 bases and J gave up 0 bases; unmatched junction bases: 6. Germline CDR1 reads LNHDA; CDR2 reads SQIVND (reference sequence). The CDR3 sequence is 16 residues long. Here immunoSEQ multiplex PCR was the method, and the copy in TCRdb shows in-frame clones only, minus some. In the table there are about 140,000 clones, 70% to 90% of which are singletons. Here the sequenced sample was peripheral blood, taken on day 0 of AZD1222 vaccination. The TCR sequence derives from an adult in good health. This chain connects TRBV19 to TRBJ2-1; 7 nucleotides match TRBD2. For the CDR3, the DNA is TGTGCCAGTAGTACCAAGGGACTACGCTCCTACAATGAGCAGTTCTTC. Amino acids: CASSTKGLRSYNEQFF.